This T cell receptor (beta chain) comes out of a study of CD8 T cells in Susac syndrome. In blood CD8+ and CD4+ T cells, TCR beta underwent sequencing. Healthy donors were controls matched for age and sex. Negative isolation was used for CD8+ and CD4+ T cells and FACS enrichment for TEMRA cells. With random hexamers, 0.5 to 1 ug RNA was reverse transcribed. Multiplex PCR with immunoSEQ amplified the TCR beta CDR3 across 54 Vbeta and 13 Jbeta. One entry per CDR3 protein results from TCRdb running MiXCR on the immunoSEQ multiplex PCR reads. Of 130,000 to 150,000 distinct CDR3 sequences listed, approximately 94% were seen once; the top ten hold approximately 0.08%. This receptor was identified in a human donor in good health. Sequenced input: CD4+ T cells from PBMCs.

The CDR3: CASSEAFRGYTF. DNA for the CDR3: TGTGCCAGCAGTGAAGCGTTCCGTGGCTACACCTTC. J is TRBJ1-2 and V is TRBV2; the D is unclear. V gave up 0 bases and J gave up 7 bases, with 6 bases separating them. Germline V gene data show CDR1 as SNHLY and CDR2 as FYNNEI. CDR3 size: 12 residues.